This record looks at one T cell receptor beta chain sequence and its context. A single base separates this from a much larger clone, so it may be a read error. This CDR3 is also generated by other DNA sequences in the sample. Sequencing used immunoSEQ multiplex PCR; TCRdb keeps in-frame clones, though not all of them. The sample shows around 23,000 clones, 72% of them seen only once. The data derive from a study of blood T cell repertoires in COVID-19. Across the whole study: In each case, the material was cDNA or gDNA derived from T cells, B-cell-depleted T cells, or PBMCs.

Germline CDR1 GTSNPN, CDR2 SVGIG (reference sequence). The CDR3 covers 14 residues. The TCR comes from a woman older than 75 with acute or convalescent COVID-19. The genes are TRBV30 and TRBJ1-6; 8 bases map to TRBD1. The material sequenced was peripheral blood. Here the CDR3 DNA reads TGTGCCTGGAGCCCGGGACAGGATAATTCACCTCTCCACTTT. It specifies CAWSPGQDNSPLHF. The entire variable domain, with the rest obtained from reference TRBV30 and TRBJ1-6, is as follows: SQTIHQWPATLVQPVGSPLSLECTVEGTSNPNLYWYRQAAGRGLQLLFYSVGIGQISSEVPQNLSASRPQDRQFILSSKKLLLSDSGFYLCAWSPGQDNSPLHFGNGTRLTVT.